The 3 T cell receptor beta chains below were found in one sample sequenced in a study of T cells after yellow fever vaccination. TCRdb re-derived calls from the 5' RACE reads in MiXCR, one entry per CDR3 protein. This table has about 250,000 distinct CDR3 sequences, 3.6% appearing once. The material was PBMCs, obtained 15 days after the yellow fever booster vaccination. These receptors all come from a man between 18 and 35 years old who received the YFV17D yellow fever vaccine.

This clonotype occurred many times. The chain combines TRBV12-3 or TRBV12-4 with TRBJ1-1; D is undetermined. V lost 6 bases and J lost 4, with 6 bases in between. The CDR3 spans 11 residues. CDR3 nucleotides: TGTGCCAGCAGCTCAGGCACTGAAGCTTTCTTT. Translating gives CASSSGTEAFF.

Ten or more counts support this clonotype. The gene calls are TRBV20-1 and TRBJ1-1; D is possibly TRBD1 (6 bases). The CDR3 covers 14 residues. V shed 6 bases and J shed 1 base, with 15 bases lying between them. Germline V gene sequence: CDR1 DFQATT, CDR2 SNEGSKA (reference sequence). In DNA form, the CDR3 reads TGCAGTGCCCCACCGGGACATTGGAACACTGAAGCTTTCTTT. It specifies CSAPPGHWNTEAFF.

This clonotype has a count of ten or more. The chain uses TRBV15 and TRBJ2-1; either TRBD1 or TRBD2 may fit D (5 bases each). Trimming took 0 bases from V and 9 from J, leaving 9 bases between them. The CDR3 has 13 amino acids. Germline V gene lookup returns CDR1 LNHNV and CDR2 YYDKDF (reference sequence). This CDR3 is CATSRDLGGEQFF. Here the CDR3 DNA reads TGTGCCACCAGCAGAGATCTTGGGGGTGAGCAGTTCTTC.